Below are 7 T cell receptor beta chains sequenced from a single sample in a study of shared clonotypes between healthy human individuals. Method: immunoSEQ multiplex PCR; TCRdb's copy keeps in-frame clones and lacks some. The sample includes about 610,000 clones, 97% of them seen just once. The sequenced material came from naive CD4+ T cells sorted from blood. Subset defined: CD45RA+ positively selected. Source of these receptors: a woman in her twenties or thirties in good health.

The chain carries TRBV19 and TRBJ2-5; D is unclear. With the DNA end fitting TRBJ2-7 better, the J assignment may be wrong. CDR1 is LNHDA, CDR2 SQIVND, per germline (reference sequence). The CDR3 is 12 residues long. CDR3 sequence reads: CASSDPAYEQYF. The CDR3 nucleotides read TGTGCCAGTAGCGACCCGGCCTACGAGCAGTACTTC.

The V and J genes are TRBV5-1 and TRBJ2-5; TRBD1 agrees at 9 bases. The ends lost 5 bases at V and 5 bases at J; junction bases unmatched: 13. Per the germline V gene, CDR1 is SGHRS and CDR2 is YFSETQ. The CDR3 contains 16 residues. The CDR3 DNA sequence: TGCGCCAGCAGTTTCGCCGGGACAGGGAGGATGGAGACCCAGTACTTC. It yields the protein CASSFAGTGRMETQYF.

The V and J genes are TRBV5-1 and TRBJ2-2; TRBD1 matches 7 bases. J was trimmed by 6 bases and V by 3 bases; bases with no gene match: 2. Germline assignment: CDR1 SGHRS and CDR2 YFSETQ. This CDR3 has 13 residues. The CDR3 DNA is TGCGCCAGCAGCTACCAGGGGGCCGGGGAGCTGTTTTTT. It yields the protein CASSYQGAGELFF.

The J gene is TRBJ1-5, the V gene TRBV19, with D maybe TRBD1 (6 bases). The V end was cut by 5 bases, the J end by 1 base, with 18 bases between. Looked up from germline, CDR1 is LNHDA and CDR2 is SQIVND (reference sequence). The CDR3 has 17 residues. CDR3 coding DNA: TGTGCCAGTAGTCACCCTTGGGGGCCTCTCAGCAATCAGCCCCAGCATTTT. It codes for CASSHPWGPLSNQPQHF.

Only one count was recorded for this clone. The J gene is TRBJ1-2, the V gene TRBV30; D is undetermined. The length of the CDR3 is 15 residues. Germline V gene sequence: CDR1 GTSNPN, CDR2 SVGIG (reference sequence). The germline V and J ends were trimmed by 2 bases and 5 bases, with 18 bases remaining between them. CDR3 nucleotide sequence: TGTGCCTGGAGTCGACTCGCGACTGAGGTTTATGGCTACACCTTC. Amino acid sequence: CAWSRLATEVYGYTF.

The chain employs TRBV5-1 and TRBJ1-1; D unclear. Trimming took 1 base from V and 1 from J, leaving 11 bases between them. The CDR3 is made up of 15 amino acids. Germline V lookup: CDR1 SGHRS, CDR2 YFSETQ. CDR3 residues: CASSLSQAPNTEAFF. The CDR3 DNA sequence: TGCGCCAGCAGCTTGTCGCAGGCCCCGAACACTGAAGCTTTCTTT.

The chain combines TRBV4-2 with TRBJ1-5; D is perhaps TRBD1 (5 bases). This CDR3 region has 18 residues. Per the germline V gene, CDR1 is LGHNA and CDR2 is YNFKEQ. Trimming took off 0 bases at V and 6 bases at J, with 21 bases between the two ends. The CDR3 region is CASSQDPPGWEQGQPQHF. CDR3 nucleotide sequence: TGTGCCAGCAGCCAAGACCCTCCAGGCTGGGAGCAGGGTCAGCCCCAGCATTTT.